Sequencing of this TCR beta chain was carried out in a study of early T cells in non-severe SARS-CoV-2 infection. TCRdb re-called the 5' RACE reads with MiXCR, one entry per CDR3 protein. The table includes about 56,000 distinct CDR3 sequences, about 15% detected once. The source material was whole blood, sampled at baseline. This TCR came from an adult who was a healthcare worker with PCR-confirmed SARS-CoV-2 infection or an uninfected control (not recorded which).

This CDR3 is CASSREGRETQYF. The DNA of the CDR3 is TGTGCCAGCAGCCGAGAGGGAAGAGAGACCCAGTACTTC. This chain connects TRBV7-8 to TRBJ2-5, with D possibly TRBD2 on 5 matching bases. CDR3 length: 13 residues. Trimming left V 5 bases short and J 4 bases short, with 11 bases between. The germline V gene has CDR1 SGHVS and CDR2 FQNEAQ.